This TCR beta chain came from a study of synovial regulatory T cells in juvenile arthritis. The V gene's germline CDR1 is MNHEY and CDR2 SVGAGI. This CDR3 spans 14 amino acids. No DNA accompanies this entry. Assay: immunoSEQ multiplex PCR; the TCRdb copy retains only in-frame clones and omits some. The sample spans approximately 9,600 clones; the ten largest clones claim less than 0.75%. Donors were about a dozen juvenile idiopathic arthritis patients with active disease. The TCR was taken from a donor younger than 30 with juvenile idiopathic arthritis. Sequencing was performed on Treg cells from blood. This sample's subset: remaining (HLA-DR-negative) circulating blood Treg cells. The chain has TRBV6-5 and TRBJ1-2; TCRdb reports TRBD1, a call that lacks DNA to check it against. CDR3 loop: CASSYTQGKNRYTF.